This T cell receptor beta chain is from a study of cytomegalovirus exposure and HLA in healthy donors (dated by TCRdb to 2015 to 2018). In terms of the full investigation: A later analysis indicated that the roughly 130 validation repertoires were generated on the platform also employed for the roughly 730 repertoires of the first cohort. The study was designed to test whether signatures of past pathogen exposure could be identified by cataloging public T cell receptors. A separate validation cohort of about 110 different subjects was used in addition to the roughly 670-subject first cohort. To predict cytomegalovirus infection status, the study brought together high-throughput TCR immunosequencing, statistical association of individual TCRs with disease status, and machine learning.

Trimmed from V: 5 bases; trimmed from J: 3 bases; junction bases lacking a gene match: 10. Via the germline V gene, CDR1 is SGHTA and CDR2 FQGNSA. The CDR3 starts with the cysteine, ends with the phenylalanine, and has 15 residues. The sequence is cut down to CDR3 DNA, 45 bases in frame from base 1. Concerning this clone itself: It has no known antigen specificity. The record has no base qualities; no much larger clone is one base away.

The library was produced with the immunoSEQ multiplex PCR assay. The study's own analysis went as follows. A statistical classification framework was developed to diagnose cytomegalovirus status using the catalog of TCR beta chain sequences. TCRdb took over this immuneACCESS table, retaining in-frame rearrangements with V and J assigned. Such tables are incomplete; in checked studies, under half of the missing clones stem from an unresolved V gene, and the remainder is unexplained. The V and J calls and clone size come from that table; D and trimming were worked out from the DNA. In all, the sample holds about 72,000 clones, and less than 95% of those were seen once. The ten biggest clones cover 0.6% to 0.8% of the sample. The full study reports these points: Most TCR sequences were observed very rarely across donors, whereas some public TCRs were present in many individuals. A total of about 150 TCR beta chains were listed by the study as associated with cytomegalovirus. The authors suggested that the approach could potentially be generalized to other disease states and immunological phenotypes. Subsequent analysis determined that TCRs grouped into clusters in the first cohort also showed a tendency toward co-occurrence across the 120 validation repertoires, and approximately 94% of cluster scores exceeded 0. The classifier was reported to diagnose cytomegalovirus status with high specificity and sensitivity in both the original cohort and the validation cohort. The validation cohort had no HLA typing available for a later analysis, so co-occurrence within that cohort was assessed over all 130 or so repertoires. In vitro tests confirmed that a few of the cytomegalovirus-associated TCR beta chains recognize cytomegalovirus antigens.

Donors formed part of the validation cohort, which comprised over a hundred subjects and was distinct from the first cohort of under 850 subjects. The sequence is built from TRBV7-2 and TRBJ2-7; 7 junctional bases match TRBD1. The source is a woman under 30 in good health and CMV-seronegative. Sequenced: PBMCs. The CDR3 corresponds to CASSEAGTAFYEQYF. The DNA is as follows: TGTGCCAGCAGCGAGGCCGGGACAGCGTTCTACGAGCAGTACTTC. This CDR3, with the reference TRBV7-2 and TRBJ2-7 proteins standing in past its ends, gives the full variable domain GAGVSQSPSNKVTEKGKDVELRCDPISGHTALYWYRQSLGQGLEFLIYFQGNSAPDKSGLPSDRFSAERTGGSVSTLTIQRTQQEDSAVYLCASSEAGTAFYEQYFGPGTRLTVT.